The 5 T cell receptor beta chains listed next were all sequenced from one sample in a study of human T cells and chemical hapten exposure. TCRdb called the RACE reads again in MiXCR, with one record for every CDR3 protein. The repertoire holds tens of thousands of distinct CDR3 sequences, with approximately 6.7% as singletons. The time point is: pre-sensitization, week 0. Stated treatment: therapeutic diphenylcyclopropenone sensitization with weekly scalp DPC. The source was whole blood, collected in connection with sensitization to the hapten diphenylcyclopropenone (DPC). All receptors derive from a woman between 25 and 40 years old with alopecia areata. Some clones in this sample may be carry-over from other donors' samples.

This clonotype appeared many times. V gene TRBV4-2 combines with J gene TRBJ1-3; D is ambiguous. Germline CDR1 and CDR2: LGHNA and YNFKEQ. Trimming removed 8 bases from V and 0 bases from J, with 14 bases in between. The CDR3 runs to 15 residues. As DNA, the CDR3 is TGTGCCAGCTCCCCGATGGCAAGCTCTGGAAACACCATATATTTT. Protein: CASSPMASSGNTIYF.

This clonotype was observed at least ten times. The CDR3 DNA reads TGTGCCAGCAGAGCCACAGCTGGGGGATGGCATTCACCCCTCCACTTT. Translating it yields CASRATAGGWHSPLHF. The gene calls are TRBV6-5 and TRBJ1-6; tentative D call: TRBD1 (5 bases). V was shortened by 6 bases and J by 8 bases, with 20 bases between the two germline ends. The CDR3 has 16 amino acids. Germline V gives CDR1 MNHEY, CDR2 SVGAGI.

This clonotype was recorded many times. The chain uses TRBV6-2 or TRBV6-3 and TRBJ2-1; D ambiguous. Looked up from germline, CDR1 is MNHEY and CDR2 is SVGEGT. V was clipped by 7 bases and J by 0 bases, with 16 bases between them. The CDR3 has 16 amino acids. CDR3 protein: CASTPVGSGSYNEQFF. Written as DNA, the CDR3 is TGTGCCAGCACCCCTGTGGGTTCTGGCTCCTACAATGAGCAGTTCTTC.

The chain uses TRBV19 and TRBJ1-5; the match to TRBD1 covers 7 bases. The germline gives CDR1 LNHDA, CDR2 SQIVND (reference sequence). The CDR3 is 15 residues long. Trimming took 9 bases from V and 0 from J; bases not matched to a gene: 8. The CDR3 protein is CASEQGMGSNQPQHF. In DNA form, the CDR3 reads TGTGCCAGCGAACAGGGGATGGGTAGCAATCAGCCCCAGCATTTT.

The V call is TRBV7-8, the J call TRBJ1-2, with D maybe TRBD1 (5 bases). Germline CDR1 and CDR2: SGHVS and FQNEAQ. V was cut by 3 bases and J by 0 bases, with 14 bases left in between. There are 16 residues in the CDR3. This CDR3 reads CASSLGRWGTNYGYTF. In DNA, the CDR3 is TGTGCCAGCAGCTTGGGGCGGTGGGGCACTAACTATGGCTACACCTTC.